The sequence of this TCR beta chain was determined in a study of shared clonotypes between healthy human individuals. Study information: Each donor's CD8 memory used one plate, CD8 naive two, each CD4 subset three.

Remarks on this clone: Its antigen is unidentified. The sample contains more than one DNA sequence encoding this CDR3.

The CDR3 runs 12 residues. The germline V gene has CDR1 MNHEY and CDR2 SMNVEV (reference sequence). V gave up 3 bases and J gave up 7 bases, with 6 bases separating them. Study conclusions and caveats: Clonotype sharing across several donors was observed for roughly 5% of naive CD4 clonotypes.

Sequencing used immunoSEQ multiplex PCR; TCRdb keeps in-frame clones, though not all of them. The sample includes 300,000 or so clones, under 80% of them seen just once. This receptor was identified in a man aged 25 to 40 in good health. Sample: memory CD4+ T cells sorted from blood. As to subset: CD45RA-negative fraction. V is TRBV27 and J is TRBJ2-2; no definite D call. CDR3 amino acids: CASSLWDGELFF. The CDR3 DNA reads as TGTGCCAGCAGTTTGTGGGACGGGGAGCTGTTTTTT.